This T cell receptor beta chain was captured in a study of cytomegalovirus exposure and HLA in healthy donors. The protocol was immunoSEQ multiplex PCR, while the TCRdb copy is restricted to in-frame clones and leaves out a portion. The data hold under 400,000 clones, with about nine tenths observed a single time. As to this clone: As yet, its antigen is unknown. Distinct nucleotide sequences in the sample also encode this CDR3.

Findings and limits, study-wide: The study labeled about 160 TCR beta chains cytomegalovirus-associated.

Deletions cut 1 base from V and 4 bases from J, with 4 bases between. Per the germline V gene, CDR1 is MNHNS and CDR2 is SASEGT. The CDR3 consists of 12 residues. The TCR sequence derives from a woman aged 18-29 years in good health and CMV-seronegative. Sequencing input: PBMCs. This sequence joins TRBV6-1 and TRBJ1-2; D call uncertain. CDR3 amino acids: CASSEGGYGYTF. The CDR3 DNA follows: TGTGCCAGCAGTGAAGGCGGCTATGGCTACACCTTC.